Shown below are 6 T cell receptor beta chains from a single sample sequenced in a study of T cells in tuberculosis. Repertoires were generated with immunoSEQ multiplex PCR, while TCRdb's copy carries only in-frame clones and drops some. The sample has 30,000 to 35,000 clones, about 90% seen once. Time point given: new active TB diagnosis, blood taken before or within 7 days of starting treatment. The specimen was PBMCs, collected at tuberculosis diagnosis. These receptor sequences come from an adult with tuberculosis. Some clones in this sample may be carry-over from other donors' samples.

V and J are TRBV6-5 and TRBJ1-1; 8 positions match TRBD1. Trimming took 3 bases from V and 7 from J; bases not matched to a gene: 4. CDR3 length equals 13 residues. Germline lookup yields CDR1 MNHEY and CDR2 SVGAGI. The CDR3 DNA follows: TGTGCCAGCAGTTATTCCGGACAGGGTGAAGCTTTCTTT. This encodes CASSYSGQGEAFF.

The rearrangement joins TRBV30 to TRBJ2-5; D gene ambiguous. The J call may be in error: the DNA end matches TRBJ2-7 better. Germline V gives CDR1 GTSNPN, CDR2 SVGIG (reference sequence). The CDR3 consists of 12 residues. The CDR3 spells CAWSVALYEQYF. As DNA, the CDR3 is TGTGCCTGGAGTGTAGCGCTTTACGAGCAGTACTTC.

This sequence joins TRBV19 and TRBJ1-2, with a weak D call TRBD1 (6 bases). Germline CDR1 is LNHDA and CDR2 is SQIVND (reference sequence). The CDR3 extends over 15 amino acids. V gave up 5 bases and J gave up 0 bases, with 13 bases separating them. Here the CDR3 DNA reads TGTGCCAGTAGTGCGACAGGAAGAGCTAACTATGGCTACACCTTC. This gives the protein CASSATGRANYGYTF.

The rearrangement uses TRBV18 and TRBJ1-1; 11 bases line up with TRBD1. Germline V gene sequence: CDR1 KGHSH, CDR2 LQKENI. This CDR3 comprises 15 residues. Trimming removed 4 bases from V and 0 bases from J; junction bases left unmatched: 1. The DNA for the CDR3 is TGTGCCAGCTCACGGGGACAGGGGGTGAACACTGAAGCTTTCTTT. Translating gives CASSRGQGVNTEAFF.

V gene TRBV18 combines with J gene TRBJ1-3; a possible D gene is TRBD1 (6 bases). Germline lookup yields CDR1 KGHSH and CDR2 LQKENI. Between the trimmed V and J ends, which lost 2 bases and 1 base, there was a span of 12 bases. This CDR3 region has 16 residues. The CDR3 sequence is CASSPNPTGSGNTIYF. CDR3 sequence (DNA): TGTGCCAGCTCACCAAATCCGACAGGATCTGGAAACACCATATATTTT.

This rearrangement joins TRBV30 to TRBJ1-4; D perhaps matches TRBD1 (5 bases). The length of the CDR3 is 13 residues. Trimming removed 3 bases from V and 7 bases from J, with 12 bases in between. Germline V lookup: CDR1 GTSNPN, CDR2 SVGIG (reference sequence). This chain's CDR3 is CAWRGGHSEKLFF. CDR3 bases: TGTGCCTGGAGGGGGGGTCACAGTGAAAAACTGTTTTTT.